One sample yielded the 6 T cell receptor beta chains listed below, sequenced in a study of blood T cell repertoires in COVID-19. TCRdb keeps only in-frame clones here, not all; method: immunoSEQ multiplex PCR. The sample carries about 120,000 clones, around 81% recorded once. The specimen sequenced was peripheral blood. These receptors were obtained from a woman between 45 and 60 years old with acute or convalescent COVID-19.

The chain is built from TRBV29-1 and TRBJ2-3; TRBD2 matches 8 bases. Trimming cost V 5 bases and J 0 bases; bases outside gene matches: 7. Germline V gene sequence: CDR1 SQVTM, CDR2 ANQGSEA. CDR3 length equals 15 residues. The CDR3 DNA sequence: TGCAGCGTTTTTACTAGCGGCTACAGCACAGATACGCAGTATTTT. It specifies CSVFTSGYSTDTQYF.

The chain recombines TRBV29-1 with TRBJ1-3, with D perhaps TRBD1 (6 bases). Germline loops: CDR1 SQVTM, CDR2 ANQGSEA. V was clipped by 7 bases and J by 0 bases, with 13 bases between them. The CDR3 is 14 amino acids. The CDR3 bases are TGCAGCGCAGCAAGGACAGTCTCTGGAAACACCATATATTTT. The encoded protein is CSAARTVSGNTIYF.

J is TRBJ1-1 and V is TRBV2; 8 bases are a match to TRBD1. Germline-derived CDR1 and CDR2 are SNHLY and FYNNEI. The J segment lost 6 bases and the V segment lost 6 bases, leaving 9 bases of the junction unmatched. The CDR3 loop spans 14 amino acids. Here the CDR3 reads CASSRGQGFSEAFF. CDR3 DNA sequence: TGTGCCAGCAGCCGAGGACAGGGTTTCTCTGAAGCTTTCTTT.

The chain carries TRBV2 and TRBJ2-5, with 7 bases matching TRBD1. V dropped 4 bases and J dropped 7; count of bases not matched to a gene: 12. Germline CDR1 and CDR2: SNHLY and FYNNEI. CDR3 size: 15 residues. The CDR3 DNA follows: TGTGCCAGCAGTGCCTCCGGGACAGAGGGTGGGACCCAGTACTTC. Translated: CASSASGTEGGTQYF.

On this clone itself: Germline and junction disagree at one end, which may indicate a read error. This chain uses TRBV7-7 with TRBJ2-7, with 9 bases matching TRBD1. The CDR3 runs 15 residues. From germline, CDR1 is SSHAT and CDR2 FNYEAQ (reference sequence). CDR3 amino acids: CASSIGTGPHDEQYF. CDR3 in DNA: TGTGCTAGCAGCATTGGGACAGGGCCCCATGACGAGCAGTACTTC.

The CDR3 reads CSASRASGRDEQFF. The CDR3 nucleotides are TGCAGTGCTAGTAGGGCTAGCGGGAGGGATGAGCAGTTCTTC. The chain has TRBV20-1 and TRBJ2-1; 12 bases match TRBD2. The CDR3 spans 14 residues. Germline CDR1 is DFQATT and CDR2 is SNEGSKA (reference sequence). Trimming at V came to 3 bases and at J to 8 bases, leaving 5 bases not matched to a gene.